This TCR beta chain stems from a study of early T cells in non-severe SARS-CoV-2 infection. Unique molecular identifiers were added to individual cDNA molecules. From the 5' RACE reads, TCRdb called clonotypes with MiXCR, one entry per CDR3 protein. The table has 69,000 or so distinct CDR3 sequences, roughly 4.9% seen once. The germline CDR1 and CDR2 sequences are SGHTA and FQGTGA. Trimming took 0 bases from V and 0 from J, leaving 6 bases between them. CDR3 length: 14 amino acids. In this sample, this clonotype turned up many times. This clonotype originated in an adult who was a healthcare worker with PCR-confirmed SARS-CoV-2 infection or an uninfected control (not recorded which). The donor label of this sample is uncertain. The sequences come from whole blood, collected at baseline. The rearrangement links TRBV7-3 to TRBJ2-7; weak D call: TRBD2 (5 bases). CDR3: CASSLTGSSYEQYF. In nucleotides, the CDR3 is TGTGCCAGCAGCTTAACAGGGAGCTCCTACGAGCAGTACTTC.